These 10 T cell receptor beta chains share one sample of origin, sequenced in a study of cytomegalovirus exposure and HLA in healthy donors. The PCR ran on 60 Vbeta and 13 Jbeta primers. Using immunoSEQ multiplex PCR, the repertoire was profiled, and TCRdb retains in-frame clones only, with some absent. The data contain tens of thousands of clones, over 70% of them singletons. Sequenced: PBMCs. The source is a woman in her forties in good health and CMV-seropositive.

A note on this clone: The sample has other DNA sequences that encode this CDR3 too. V is TRBV5-1 and J is TRBJ1-3; 7 bases map to TRBD1. The germline gives CDR1 SGHRS, CDR2 YFSETQ. The CDR3 contains 15 residues. The V and J ends lost 0 bases and 2 bases, in that order; junction bases with no gene match: 2. The CDR3 region has the DNA TGCGCCAGCAGCTTGGTCACAGGGGCTGGAAACACCATATATTTT. Translated, it gives CASSLVTGAGNTIYF.

The chain links TRBV6-4 to TRBJ2-1; 9 bases line up with TRBD2. This CDR3 has 15 residues. The V gene end was trimmed by 3 bases and the J gene end by 7 bases; junction bases not matched to a gene: 7. Germline assignment: CDR1 MRHNA and CDR2 SNTAGT. The CDR3 is CASSDSGSPLNEQFF. CDR3 in DNA: TGTGCCAGCAGTGATAGCGGGAGCCCTTTGAATGAGCAGTTCTTC.

The V gene is TRBV5-1, the J gene TRBJ2-5, with 8 bases that match TRBD1. Germline trimming cut 7 bases from V and 3 bases from J; bases unmatched to any gene: 8. Germline assignment: CDR1 SGHRS and CDR2 YFSETQ. The CDR3 runs 14 residues. CDR3 residues: CASLLQGVEETQYF. The DNA for the CDR3 is TGCGCCAGCCTCTTACAGGGGGTGGAAGAGACCCAGTACTTC.

The chain recombines TRBV29-1 with TRBJ2-1; possible D gene TRBD2, 6 bases. V was clipped by 8 bases and J by 9 bases, with 17 bases between them. The CDR3 loop spans 12 amino acids. The germline V gene encodes CDR1 SQVTM and CDR2 ANQGSEA. CDR3 residues: CSTLGVGGEQFF. The DNA for the CDR3 is TGCAGCACACTGGGTGTGGGGGGTGAGCAGTTCTTC.

As to this clone: Other DNA sequences of this sample code for an identical CDR3. The rearrangement uses TRBV28 and TRBJ2-5; 8 bases are a match to TRBD2. Trimming cost V 6 bases and J 1 base; bases outside gene matches: 7. The CDR3 covers 15 residues. Germline V gene sequence: CDR1 MDHEN, CDR2 SYDVKM. The DNA of the CDR3 is TGTGCCAGCAGCCTAACTAGCGGAGGCCAAGAGACCCAGTACTTC. Translating it yields CASSLTSGGQETQYF.

V gene TRBV5-1 combines with J gene TRBJ2-7, with 8 bases identical to TRBD2. This CDR3 contains 15 residues. The germline V gene has CDR1 SGHRS and CDR2 YFSETQ. V was clipped by 0 bases and J by 4 bases; unmatched bases: 6. CDR3 residues: CASSLGWAGGYEQYF. The CDR3 region has the DNA TGCGCCAGCAGCTTGGGGTGGGCGGGAGGTTACGAGCAGTACTTC.

This clone has only one observation. The rearrangement links TRBV28 to TRBJ1-1; D unresolved. Germline CDR1 MDHEN, CDR2 SYDVKM. Trimming removed 5 bases at V and 5 bases at J, with 18 bases between. This CDR3 comprises 15 residues. The CDR3 sequence is CASSPQRGLGTEAFF. As DNA, the CDR3 is TGTGCCAGCAGTCCCCAACGAGGGCTGGGGACTGAAGCTTTCTTT.

The J gene is TRBJ2-2, the V gene TRBV11-3; 9 positions agree with TRBD1. The CDR3 has 17 residues. After removal of 5 bases from V and 6 bases from J, the junction contained 13 bases not matched to a gene. The germline gives CDR1 SGHNT, CDR2 YENEEA. CDR3 bases: TGTGCCAGCAGCCCTCAAACAGGGGGCGCGGGACCCGGGGAGCTGTTTTTT. This codes for CASSPQTGGAGPGELFF.

This clone was recorded a few times. This chain uses TRBV6-6 with TRBJ1-1, with D hard to call. The CDR3 runs to 15 residues. Trimming pared 6 bases from V and 6 bases from J, leaving 20 bases between. In germline, CDR1 is MNHNY, CDR2 SVGAGI (reference sequence). The CDR3 DNA sequence: TGTGCCAGCAGAGAGGTAGGCCAAATTGCCGCTGAAGCTTTCTTT. Encoded protein: CASREVGQIAAEAFF.

V gene TRBV5-5 combines with J gene TRBJ1-6; 9 bases are a match to TRBD1. Germline V CDR1 and CDR2: SGHKS, YYEKEE (reference sequence). Losses at the gene ends were 2 bases for V and 1 base for J; bases not matched to a gene: 10. The CDR3 has 19 amino acids. The CDR3 here is CASSFRGQGTLSYNSPLHF. DNA of the CDR3: TGTGCCAGCAGCTTCAGGGGACAGGGAACTTTATCCTATAATTCACCCCTCCACTTT.